The 17 T cell receptor beta chains below come from one sample, sequenced in a study of blood T cells in healthy people across ages. For the second PCR, which ran for about 7 to 11 cycles, a sample-barcoded 5' primer and a J-beta primer mix were used. TCRdb fed the 5' RACE reads into MiXCR, producing one record per CDR3 protein. The sample lists roughly 560,000 distinct CDR3 sequences, 24% occurring once. This sample was shared with a second study, whose subject was T cells of mothers and their children.

The material sequenced was blood. These receptor sequences come from a boy aged 5-17 years in good health.

This rearrangement joins TRBV3-1 to TRBJ1-1, with D unclear. The CDR3 extends over 14 amino acids. V gave up 1 base and J gave up 4 bases, with 10 bases separating them. Germline CDR1 reads LGHDT; CDR2 reads YNNKEL (reference sequence). CDR3 DNA: TGTGCCAGCAGCCAAGGGGCGGAATTCACTGAAGCTTTCTTT. It specifies CASSQGAEFTEAFF.

This clonotype was seen only a few times. V gene TRBV9 combines with J gene TRBJ2-5; D may be TRBD1 (5 bases). Germline CDR1 and CDR2: SGDLS and YYNGEE. The CDR3 is 15 residues long. V lost 3 bases to trimming and J lost 2 bases, with 14 bases between them. The CDR3 loop is CASSAPIGAQETQYF. DNA of the CDR3: TGTGCCAGCAGCGCTCCCATTGGGGCTCAAGAGACCCAGTACTTC.

The genes are TRBV25-1 and TRBJ2-7, with TRBD2 identical over 14 bases. The germline V gene has CDR1 MGHDK and CDR2 SYGVNS. The ends lost 3 bases at V and 5 bases at J; junction bases unmatched: 9. The CDR3 covers 17 residues. The CDR3 sequence: CASSDPGTSGRGNEQYF. CDR3 nucleotide sequence: TGTGCCAGCAGTGACCCTGGGACTAGCGGGAGAGGGAACGAGCAGTACTTC.

This chain uses TRBV2 with TRBJ2-3; D gene ambiguous. The length of the CDR3 is 14 residues. V was pared by 9 bases and J by 0 bases, with 13 bases between. The germline gives CDR1 SNHLY, CDR2 FYNNEI. The CDR3 loop reads CARRGGDSTDTQYF. CDR3 nucleotides: TGTGCCAGAAGAGGCGGCGATAGCACAGATACGCAGTATTTT.

The V gene is TRBV28, the J gene TRBJ2-2, with TRBD2 identical over 12 bases. The CDR3 consists of 15 residues. Losses at the gene ends were 10 bases for V and 1 base for J; bases not matched to a gene: 4. Germline CDR1 and CDR2: MDHEN and SYDVKM. The CDR3 nucleotides read TGTGCCACGACTAGCGGGAGAGTGAACACCGGGGAGCTGTTTTTT. Amino acid sequence: CATTSGRVNTGELFF.

This clonotype was counted a few times. V usage is TRBV7-2 and J usage is TRBJ2-5; 9 nucleotides align to TRBD1. With V trimmed by 4 bases and J by 5 bases, 5 bases remained unmatched. Germline CDR1 reads SGHTA; CDR2 reads FQGNSA. The CDR3 has 14 residues. CDR3 amino acids: CASSSQGAGETQYF. In nucleotides, the CDR3 is TGTGCCAGCAGCTCACAGGGGGCGGGGGAGACCCAGTACTTC. Together with reference TRBV7-2 and TRBJ2-5, the CDR3 gives the full variable domain: GAGVSQSPSNKVTEKGKDVELRCDPISGHTALYWYRQSLGQGLEFLIYFQGNSAPDKSGLPSDRFSAERTGGSVSTLTIQRTQQEDSAVYLCASSSQGAGETQYFGPGTRLLVL.

The genes are TRBV20-1 and TRBJ2-4, with TRBD2 matching over 14 bases. CDR1 and CDR2 (germline): DFQATT, SNEGSKA (reference sequence). J lost 3 bases, V lost 3 bases, and 7 bases had no gene match. CDR3 length equals 17 residues. CDR3 DNA: TGCAGTGCTAGGAGACTAGCGGGAGGGGGAAGCAAAAACATTCAGTACTTC. Translation gives CSARRLAGGGSKNIQYF.

There are a few counts of this clonotype. The junction differs from germline at one of its ends, possibly a read error. V gene TRBV10-3 combines with J gene TRBJ2-4; TRBD1 is a possible D gene (5 bases). This CDR3 region has 15 residues. The germline gives CDR1 ENHRY, CDR2 SYGVKD. CDR3 nucleotides: TGTGTCATCAGCGATCGACAGCTAGCCAAAAACATTCAGTACTTC. This translates into CVISDRQLAKNIQYF.

This rearrangement joins TRBV27 to TRBJ2-3; D is possibly TRBD2 (6 bases). V lost 3 bases and J 1 base, leaving 11 bases between the germline ends. Germline assignment: CDR1 MNHEY and CDR2 SMNVEV (reference sequence). The CDR3 runs to 15 residues. CDR3 sequence reads: CASSFCGVGTDTQYF. The CDR3 coding sequence is TGTGCCAGCAGTTTCTGCGGGGTTGGCACAGATACGCAGTATTTT.

This clonotype was detected many times. The rearrangement joins TRBV7-9 to TRBJ1-4; D may be TRBD1 (5 bases). The V and J ends lost 7 bases and 8 bases respectively, with 17 bases between them. The CDR3 has 14 amino acids. CDR1 is SEHNR, CDR2 FQNEAQ, per germline (reference sequence). The CDR3 here is CASTRGRGAEKLFF. In DNA form, the CDR3 reads TGTGCCAGCACCAGAGGGAGGGGTGCCGAAAAACTGTTTTTT.

This clonotype turned up a few times. The chain has TRBV6-5 and TRBJ2-5; 7 nucleotides agree with TRBD1. The J call may not be correct, given that the DNA end is closer to TRBJ2-1. Germline CDR1 reads MNHEY; CDR2 reads SVGAGI. This CDR3 is built from 12 residues. Here the CDR3 DNA reads TGTGCCAGCAGGACAGGGCTCTATGAGCAGTTCTTC. It is translated as CASRTGLYEQFF.

This clonotype was counted a few times. The rearrangement links TRBV7-2 to TRBJ2-5; the match to TRBD2 covers 7 bases. CDR1 SGHTA and CDR2 FQGNSA come from the germline V gene. CDR3 length: 14 amino acids. J lost 0 bases, V lost 8 bases, and 6 bases had no gene match. The CDR3 reads CASGASGNQETQYF. The CDR3 DNA reads as TGTGCCAGCGGGGCTAGCGGTAACCAAGAGACCCAGTACTTC.

This chain connects TRBV10-3 to TRBJ2-7; possible D gene TRBD2, 6 bases. Trimming left V 0 bases short and J 0 bases short, with 12 bases between. Germline V lookup: CDR1 ENHRY, CDR2 SYGVKD. This CDR3 is built from 16 residues. CDR3 in amino acids: CAISESTSGHSYEQYF. For the CDR3, the DNA is TGTGCCATCAGTGAGTCGACCAGCGGGCACTCCTACGAGCAGTACTTC.

The genes are TRBV5-1 and TRBJ1-4, with unresolved D. This CDR3 is built from 16 residues. The V gene lost 4 bases and the J gene lost 6 bases, with 19 bases spanning the gap. Germline CDR1 SGHRS, CDR2 YFSETQ. As DNA, the CDR3 is TGCGCCAGCAGCCCATCCCTTACGGGAACCGATGAAAAACTGTTTTTT. It yields the protein CASSPSLTGTDEKLFF.

This chain joins TRBV9 and TRBJ1-4; no definite D call. The CDR3 runs 14 residues. The germline V gene has CDR1 SGDLS and CDR2 YYNGEE. The V and J ends lost 0 bases and 5 bases respectively, with 8 bases between them. The CDR3 nucleotides read TGTGCCAGCAGCGTAGCCCCGAAGAATGAAAAACTGTTTTTT. Translation gives CASSVAPKNEKLFF.

The table lists this clonotype with a few counts. The CDR3 loop reads CASSQVGQKYNEQFF. In nucleotides, the CDR3 is TGTGCCAGCAGCCAAGTGGGACAGAAATACAATGAGCAGTTCTTC. The chain uses TRBV4-2 and TRBJ2-1; 7 nucleotides line up with TRBD1. Germline lookup yields CDR1 LGHNA and CDR2 YNFKEQ. Trimming at V came to 1 base and at J to 4 bases, leaving 4 bases not matched to a gene. This CDR3 is 15 amino acids long.

Only a few counts were recorded for this clonotype. This rearrangement joins TRBV11-2 to TRBJ1-1; D uncertain. CDR1 and CDR2 (germline): SGHAT, FQNNGV. V was clipped by 5 bases and J by 6 bases, with 7 bases between them. The CDR3 consists of 11 residues. CDR3 bases: TGTGCCAGCAGCCGGAGGGCTGAAGCTTTCTTT. It specifies CASSRRAEAFF.